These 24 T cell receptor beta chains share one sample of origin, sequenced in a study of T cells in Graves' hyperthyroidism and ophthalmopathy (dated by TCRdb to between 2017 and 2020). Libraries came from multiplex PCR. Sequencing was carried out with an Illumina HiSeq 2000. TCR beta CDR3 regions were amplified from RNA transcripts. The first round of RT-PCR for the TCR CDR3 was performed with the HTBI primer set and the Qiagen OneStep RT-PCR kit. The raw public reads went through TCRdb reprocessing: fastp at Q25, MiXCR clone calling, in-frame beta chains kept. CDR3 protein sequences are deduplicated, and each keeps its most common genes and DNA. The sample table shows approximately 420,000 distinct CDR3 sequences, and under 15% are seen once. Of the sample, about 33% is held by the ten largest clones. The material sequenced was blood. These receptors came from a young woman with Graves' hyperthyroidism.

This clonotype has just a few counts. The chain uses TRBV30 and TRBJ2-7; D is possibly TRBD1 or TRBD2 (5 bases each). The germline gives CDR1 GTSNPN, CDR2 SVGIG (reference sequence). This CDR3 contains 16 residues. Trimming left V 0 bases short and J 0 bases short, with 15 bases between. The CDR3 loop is CAWSVIGAGTSYEQYF. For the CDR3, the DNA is TGTGCCTGGAGTGTAATAGGGGCAGGGACCTCCTACGAGCAGTACTTC.

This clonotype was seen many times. The CDR3 loop is CAVGASGYEQYF. CDR3 nucleotides: TGTGCCGTTGGGGCTAGCGGATACGAGCAGTACTTC. The chain recombines TRBV10-3 with TRBJ2-7; TRBD2 matches at 7 bases. J lost 4 bases, V lost 11 bases, and 8 bases had no gene match. CDR1 ENHRY and CDR2 SYGVKD come from the germline V gene. This CDR3 is 12 amino acids long.

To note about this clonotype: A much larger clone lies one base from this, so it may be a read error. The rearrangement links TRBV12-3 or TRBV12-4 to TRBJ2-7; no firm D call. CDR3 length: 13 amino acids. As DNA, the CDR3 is TGTGCCGGCAGTTCCCCTAGACACCACGAGCAGTACTTC. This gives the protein CAGSSPRHHEQYF.

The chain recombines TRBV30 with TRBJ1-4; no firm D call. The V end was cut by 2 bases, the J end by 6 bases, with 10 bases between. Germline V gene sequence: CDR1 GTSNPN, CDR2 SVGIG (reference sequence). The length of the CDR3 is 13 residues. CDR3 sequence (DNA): TGTGCCTGGAGTTCCGACACTCATGAAAAACTGTTTTTT. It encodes CAWSSDTHEKLFF.

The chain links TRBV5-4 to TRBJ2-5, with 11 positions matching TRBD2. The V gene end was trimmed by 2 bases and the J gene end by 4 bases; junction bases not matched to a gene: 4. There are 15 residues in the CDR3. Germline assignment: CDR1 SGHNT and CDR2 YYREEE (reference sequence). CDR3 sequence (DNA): TGTGCCAGCAGCTTAAGGCTAGCGGGAGGAGAGACCCAGTACTTC. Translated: CASSLRLAGGETQYF.

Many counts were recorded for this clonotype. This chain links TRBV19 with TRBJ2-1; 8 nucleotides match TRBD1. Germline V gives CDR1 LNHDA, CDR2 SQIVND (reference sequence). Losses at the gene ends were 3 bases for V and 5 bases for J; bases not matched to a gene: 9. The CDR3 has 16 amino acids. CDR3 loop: CASSMIGQGVNNEQFF. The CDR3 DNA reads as TGTGCCAGTAGTATGATCGGACAGGGTGTGAACAATGAGCAGTTCTTC.

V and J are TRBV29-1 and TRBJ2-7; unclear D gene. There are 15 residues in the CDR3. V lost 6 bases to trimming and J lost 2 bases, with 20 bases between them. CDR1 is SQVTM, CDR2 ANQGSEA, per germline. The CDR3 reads CSVVFSGSQTYEQYF. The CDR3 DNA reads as TGCAGCGTAGTTTTTTCCGGGTCACAGACCTACGAGCAGTACTTC.

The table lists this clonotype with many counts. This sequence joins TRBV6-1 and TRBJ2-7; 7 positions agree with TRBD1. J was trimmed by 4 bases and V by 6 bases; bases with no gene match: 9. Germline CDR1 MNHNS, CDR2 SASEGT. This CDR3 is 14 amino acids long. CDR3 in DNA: TGTGCCAGCAGGGGCGTCAAGGGGGCGTACGAGCAGTACTTC. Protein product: CASRGVKGAYEQYF.

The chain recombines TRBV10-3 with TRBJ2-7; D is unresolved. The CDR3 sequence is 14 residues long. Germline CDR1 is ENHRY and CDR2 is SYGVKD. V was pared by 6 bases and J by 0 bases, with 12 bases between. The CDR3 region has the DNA TGTGCCATCAGAGCGACTGTGAGCTCCTACGAGCAGTACTTC. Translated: CAIRATVSSYEQYF.

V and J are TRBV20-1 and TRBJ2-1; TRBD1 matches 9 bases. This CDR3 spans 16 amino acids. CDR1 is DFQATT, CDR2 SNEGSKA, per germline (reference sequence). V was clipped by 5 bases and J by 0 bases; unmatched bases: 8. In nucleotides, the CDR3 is TGCAGTGCTGGAATGACAGGGGGACTCTCCTACAATGAGCAGTTCTTC. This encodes CSAGMTGGLSYNEQFF.

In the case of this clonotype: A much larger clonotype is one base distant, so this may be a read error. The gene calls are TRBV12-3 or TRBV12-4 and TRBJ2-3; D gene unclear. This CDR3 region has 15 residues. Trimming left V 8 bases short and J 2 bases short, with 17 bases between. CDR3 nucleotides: TGTGCCAGCGCCCCATCGGACGGAATCACAGATACGCAGTATTTT. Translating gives CASAPSDGITDTQYF.

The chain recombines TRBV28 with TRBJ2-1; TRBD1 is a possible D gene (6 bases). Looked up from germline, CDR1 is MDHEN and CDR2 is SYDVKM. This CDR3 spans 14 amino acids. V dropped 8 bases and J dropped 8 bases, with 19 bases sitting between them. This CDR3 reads CASVWAGTIDEQFF. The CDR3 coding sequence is TGTGCCAGCGTTTGGGCCGGGACAATCGATGAGCAGTTCTTC.

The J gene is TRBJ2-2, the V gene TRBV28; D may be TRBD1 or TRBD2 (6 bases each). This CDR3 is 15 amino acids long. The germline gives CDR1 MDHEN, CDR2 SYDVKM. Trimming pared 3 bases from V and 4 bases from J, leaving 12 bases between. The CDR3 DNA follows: TGTGCCAGCAGTTTCTCCGGGGGCCGCACCGGGGAGCTGTTTTTT. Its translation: CASSFSGGRTGELFF.

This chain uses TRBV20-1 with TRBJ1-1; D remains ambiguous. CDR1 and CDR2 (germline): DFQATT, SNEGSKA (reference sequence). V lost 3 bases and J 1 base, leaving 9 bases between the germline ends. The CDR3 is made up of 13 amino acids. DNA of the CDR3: TGCAGTGCTAGGAGCAGCTCGAACACTGAAGCTTTCTTT. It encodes CSARSSSNTEAFF.

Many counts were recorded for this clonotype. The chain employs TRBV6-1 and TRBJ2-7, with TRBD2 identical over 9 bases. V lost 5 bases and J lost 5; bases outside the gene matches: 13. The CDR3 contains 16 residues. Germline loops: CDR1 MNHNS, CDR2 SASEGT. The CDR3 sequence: CASSSTPSGRKNEQYF. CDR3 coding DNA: TGTGCCAGCAGTTCCACCCCGAGCGGGAGGAAAAACGAGCAGTACTTC.

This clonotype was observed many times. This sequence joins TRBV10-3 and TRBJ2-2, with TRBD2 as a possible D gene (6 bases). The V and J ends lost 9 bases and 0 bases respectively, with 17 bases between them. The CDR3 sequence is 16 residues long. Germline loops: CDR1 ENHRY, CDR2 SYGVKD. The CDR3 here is CAIPRDGGTNTGELFF. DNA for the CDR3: TGTGCCATACCTAGAGACGGGGGAACGAACACCGGGGAGCTGTTTTTT.

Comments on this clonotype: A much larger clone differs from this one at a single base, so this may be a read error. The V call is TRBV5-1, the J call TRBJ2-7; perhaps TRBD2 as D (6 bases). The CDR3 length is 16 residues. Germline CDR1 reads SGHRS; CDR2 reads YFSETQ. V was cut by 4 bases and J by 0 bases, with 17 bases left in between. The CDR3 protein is CASSPGAVGNSYEQYF. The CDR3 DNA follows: TGCGCCAGCAGCCCGGGAGCGGTGGGCAACTCCTACGAGCAGTACTTC. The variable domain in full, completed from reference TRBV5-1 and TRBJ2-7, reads KAGVTQTPRYLIKTRGQQVTLSCSPISGHRSVSWYQQTPGQGLQFLFEYFSETQRNKGNFPGRFSGRQFSNSRSEMNVSTLELGDSALYLCASSPGAVGNSYEQYFGPGTRLTVT.

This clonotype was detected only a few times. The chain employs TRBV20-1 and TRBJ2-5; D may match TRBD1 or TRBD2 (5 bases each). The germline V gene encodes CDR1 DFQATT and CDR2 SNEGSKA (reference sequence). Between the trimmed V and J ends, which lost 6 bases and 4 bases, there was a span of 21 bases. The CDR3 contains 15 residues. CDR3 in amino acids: CSAPVRPGPRETQYF. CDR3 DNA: TGCAGTGCCCCAGTCCGCCCGGGACCGAGAGAGACCCAGTACTTC.

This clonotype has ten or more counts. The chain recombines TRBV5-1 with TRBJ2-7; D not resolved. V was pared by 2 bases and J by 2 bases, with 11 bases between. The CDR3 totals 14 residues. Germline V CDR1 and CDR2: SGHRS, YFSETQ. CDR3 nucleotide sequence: TGCGCCAGCAGCTTTGGTCAGAGCGCCTACGAGCAGTACTTC. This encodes CASSFGQSAYEQYF.

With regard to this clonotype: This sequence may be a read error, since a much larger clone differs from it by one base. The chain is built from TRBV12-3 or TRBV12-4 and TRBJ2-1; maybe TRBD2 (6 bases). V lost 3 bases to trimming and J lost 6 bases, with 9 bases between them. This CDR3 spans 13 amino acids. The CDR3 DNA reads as TGTGCCAGCAGTTTTGTGGGACTCAATGAGCAGTTCTTC. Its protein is CASSFVGLNEQFF.

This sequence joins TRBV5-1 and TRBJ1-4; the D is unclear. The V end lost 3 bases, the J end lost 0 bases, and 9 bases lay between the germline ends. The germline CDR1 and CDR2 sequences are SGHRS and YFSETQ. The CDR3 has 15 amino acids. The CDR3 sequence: CASSYNTATNEKLFF. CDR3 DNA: TGCGCCAGCAGCTACAACACAGCAACTAATGAAAAACTGTTTTTT.

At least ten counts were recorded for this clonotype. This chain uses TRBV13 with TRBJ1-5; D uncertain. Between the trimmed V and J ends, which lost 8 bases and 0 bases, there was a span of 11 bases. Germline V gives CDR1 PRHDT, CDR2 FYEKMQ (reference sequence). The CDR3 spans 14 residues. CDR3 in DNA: TGTGCCAGCCAATCGGCCCCTAGCAATCAGCCCCAGCATTTT. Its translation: CASQSAPSNQPQHF.

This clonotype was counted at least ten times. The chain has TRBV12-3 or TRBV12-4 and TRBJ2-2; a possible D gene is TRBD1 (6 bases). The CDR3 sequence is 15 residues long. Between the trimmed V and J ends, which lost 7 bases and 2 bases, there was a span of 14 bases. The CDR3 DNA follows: TGTGCCAGCACCCTAAGGACAGTTAACACCGGGGAGCTGTTTTTT. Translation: CASTLRTVNTGELFF.

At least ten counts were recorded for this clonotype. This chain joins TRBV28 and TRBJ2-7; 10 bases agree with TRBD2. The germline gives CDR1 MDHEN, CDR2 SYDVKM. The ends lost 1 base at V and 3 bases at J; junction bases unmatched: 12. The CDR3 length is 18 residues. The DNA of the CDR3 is TGTGCCAGCAGTTTATTCGGGTACGAGCGGGAGGGCCTCTACGAGCAGTACTTC. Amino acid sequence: CASSLFGYEREGLYEQYF. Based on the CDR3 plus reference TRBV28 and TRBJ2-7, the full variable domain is DVKVTQSSRYLVKRTGEKVFLECVQDMDHENMFWYRQDPGLGLRLIYFSYDVKMKEKGDIPEGYSVSREKKERFSLILESASTNQTSMYLCASSLFGYEREGLYEQYFGPGTRLTVT.